A selection of T cell receptor beta chains follows, all from one sample in a study of blood T cell repertoires in COVID-19. Using immunoSEQ multiplex PCR, the repertoire was profiled, and TCRdb retains in-frame clones only, with some absent. The sample has 150,000 to 200,000 clones, roughly 79% seen once; the top ten hold about a fifth. The sample taken for sequencing was peripheral blood. The receptors were gathered from a woman at least 80 years old with acute or convalescent COVID-19. Both conserved end residues are part of each CDR3. A D gene is named only where the DNA matches it firmly. Only some rows state a clone size, as once, few, many or a class for expanded clones.

V gene	D gene	J gene	clone size	CDR3 DNA	CDR3 protein
TRBV5-4	TRBD1	TRBJ2-5	.	TGTGCCAGCAGTACAGGGACAGGCCAAGAGACCCAGTACTTC	CASSTGTGQETQYF
TRBV6-6	.	TRBJ2-7	.	TGTGCCAGCAGTTACTCGAAGGGAGGAGGCCCCTACGAGCAGTACTTC	CASSYSKGGGPYEQYF
TRBV30	.	TRBJ2-7	.	TGTGCCTGGAGTGAACACCGAGACAAACGAGAGTACTTC	CAWSEHRDKREYF
TRBV13	TRBD1	TRBJ2-2	.	TGTGCCAGCAGCTCCGGGACAGTTTACACCGGGGAGCTGTTTTTT	CASSSGTVYTGELFF
TRBV4-1	.	TRBJ1-5	once	TGCGCCAGCAGCCTTGACAGAAATCAGCCCCAGCATTTT	CASSLDRNQPQHF
TRBV10-3	.	TRBJ2-5	.	TGTGCCATCAGTGAGCAGGCATCTAGGGGCCAAGAGACCCAGTACTTC	CAISEQASRGQETQYF
TRBV5-1	.	TRBJ2-7	few	TGCGCCAGCAGCTTGGCCGGAGGGTTCGAGCAGTACTTC	CASSLAGGFEQYF
TRBV18	.	TRBJ1-5	.	TGTGCCAGCTCACCATATCACGGGCAGCCCCAGCATTTT	CASSPYHGQPQHF
TRBV11-2	.	TRBJ2-1	.	TGTGCCAGCAGCCCCCAAACGTGGGACTCCGGGCCTTTTGAGCAGTTCTTC	CASSPQTWDSGPFEQFF
TRBV5-1	TRBD1	TRBJ2-2	.	TGCGCCAGCAGCAGACGGACAGGGGATACCGGGGAGCTGTTTTTT	CASSRRTGDTGELFF
TRBV3-1/TRBV3-2	TRBD1	TRBJ2-2	.	TGTGCCAGCAGCCGGGGACAGACCAACACCGGGGAGCTGTTTTTT	CASSRGQTNTGELFF
TRBV11-2	.	TRBJ2-6	.	TGTGCCAGCAGCTTAGCCAACCCGGGCTCTGGGGCCAACGTCCTGACTTTC	CASSLANPGSGANVLTF
TRBV18	.	TRBJ1-2	.	TGTGCCAGCTCACCAGATGGCAGCTATGGCTACACCTTC	CASSPDGSYGYTF
TRBV19	TRBD2	TRBJ2-1	.	TGTGCCAGTAGTCCGGGACTAAGAAGGACTTACAATGAGCAGTTCTTC	CASSPGLRRTYNEQFF
TRBV9	TRBD2	TRBJ2-1	.	TGTGCCAGCAGCGTAGAAGGTGGCTGGAAGGGAGGGAATGAGCAGTTCTTC	CASSVEGGWKGGNEQFF
TRBV2	.	TRBJ2-7	.	TGTGCCAGCAGTGAACGGCCAGGGAACTCCTACGAGCAGTACTTC	CASSERPGNSYEQYF
TRBV5-4	.	TRBJ2-3	.	TGTGCCAGCAGCTTAAGTTTGCGGGCTAGCACAGATACGCAGTATTTT	CASSLSLRASTDTQYF